Below, one T cell receptor beta chain is given with its context. What it binds is unknown. The sample belongs to a study of beta chain features in type 1 diabetes. The sequenced template was cDNA made from the entire isolated RNA. An average of around 3.4 million reads was obtained for naive, central memory and regulatory T cell samples. The method was immunoSEQ multiplex PCR; TCRdb's version includes in-frame clones alone and lacks a portion of them. This sample has 310,000 or so clones; about 10% occur once, and the top ten carry more than 0.015%. The CDR3 has 15 amino acids. CDR1 KGHSH and CDR2 LQKENI come from the germline V gene. V was pared by 5 bases and J by 5 bases, with 8 bases of the junction left unmatched. General observations from the study: PCR might favor shorter templates, but any such skew would affect patients and controls equally.

The sequence was obtained from a woman in her 30s in good health. The V and J genes are TRBV18 and TRBJ2-2; 7 bases are shared with TRBD1. Sequenced sample: naive CD4+ T cells from blood. Here the CDR3 reads CASSTRQGWTGELFF. The DNA of the CDR3 is TGTGCCAGCTCAACTCGACAGGGCTGGACCGGGGAGCTGTTTTTT.